Following are 26 T cell receptor beta chains from one sample sequenced in a study of T-cell memory formation after mild COVID-19. One entry per CDR3 protein results from TCRdb running MiXCR on the 5' RACE reads. The sample yields under 400,000 distinct CDR3 sequences, approximately 21% seen once. Sequencing input: PBMCs or a T cell subset sorted from them (not recorded which). The receptors were gathered from an adult woman who had mild COVID-19 (a few samples of this study predate the infection). Cell type and time point are not known.

This clonotype was found a few times. The V and J genes are TRBV12-3 or TRBV12-4 and TRBJ2-7; TRBD2 agrees at 7 bases. After removal of 3 bases from V and 0 bases from J, the junction contained 5 bases not matched to a gene. This CDR3 contains 15 residues. This CDR3 is CASSFRGESSYEQYF. CDR3 nucleotide sequence: TGTGCCAGCAGTTTTCGGGGGGAGAGCTCCTACGAGCAGTACTTC.

This clonotype was observed a few times. The chain combines TRBV12-3 or TRBV12-4 with TRBJ2-7; D ambiguous. The CDR3 runs 12 residues. The V gene lost 5 bases and the J gene lost 3 bases, with 8 bases spanning the gap. The CDR3 reads CASSRRSYEQYF. Here the CDR3 DNA reads TGTGCCAGCAGTCGACGGAGCTACGAGCAGTACTTC.

This clonotype has just a few counts. V usage is TRBV7-9 and J usage is TRBJ2-7, with 9 bases lining up with TRBD1. V was pared by 4 bases and J by 2 bases, with 9 bases of the junction left unmatched. The CDR3 length is 16 residues. Germline CDR1 is SEHNR and CDR2 is FQNEAQ (reference sequence). CDR3 nucleotide sequence: TGTGCCAGCAGCTGGGACAGGGCGGTTAGGACCTACGAGCAGTACTTC. This sequence encodes CASSWDRAVRTYEQYF.

This clonotype was detected a few times. The chain combines TRBV12-3 or TRBV12-4 with TRBJ2-5, with D possibly matching TRBD2 (6 bases). The CDR3 sequence is 15 residues long. The V end lost 3 bases, the J end lost 1 base, and 12 bases lay between the germline ends. The CDR3 nucleotides read TGTGCCAGCAGTTTTCTGATAGCGGCCCAAGAGACCCAGTACTTC. This sequence encodes CASSFLIAAQETQYF.

The genes are TRBV12-3 or TRBV12-4 and TRBJ2-3; D gene ambiguous. The CDR3 spans 14 residues. The V end lost 5 bases, the J end lost 5 bases, and 14 bases lay between the germline ends. In DNA, the CDR3 is TGTGCCAGCAGTCCCCCGGTGGGCAGAGATACGCAGTATTTT. As protein: CASSPPVGRDTQYF.

V gene TRBV7-3 combines with J gene TRBJ2-1; no firm D call. Germline values: CDR1 SGHTA, CDR2 FQGTGA. The V and J ends lost 2 bases and 9 bases respectively, with 11 bases between them. CDR3 size: 13 residues. CDR3 loop: CASSLGSNGEQFF. CDR3 nucleotides: TGTGCCAGCAGCTTAGGGTCTAATGGTGAGCAGTTCTTC.

This chain uses TRBV12-3 or TRBV12-4 with TRBJ2-3; D gene uncertain. The V end was cut by 3 bases, the J end by 6 bases, with 19 bases between. CDR3 length: 16 residues. Written as DNA, the CDR3 is TGTGCCAGCAGTTTGTCTCTTTTGGTAGCTGGGGATACGCAGTATTTT. Translating it yields CASSLSLLVAGDTQYF.

This clonotype has just a few counts. V and J are TRBV7-2 and TRBJ2-5; D is unresolved. There are 12 residues in the CDR3. V was clipped by 4 bases and J by 5 bases, with 8 bases between them. The germline gives CDR1 SGHTA, CDR2 FQGNSA. CDR3 DNA: TGTGCCAGCAGCTCGGACGGCGAGACCCAGTACTTC. Amino acids: CASSSDGETQYF.

The chain employs TRBV23-1 and TRBJ2-3; unclear D gene. TRBV23-1 is annotated as an ORF whose role is uncertain. This CDR3 has 14 residues. Trimming removed 11 bases from V and 1 base from J, with 16 bases in between. The chain's CDR3 is CAAQVLSRTDTQYF. CDR3 DNA sequence: TGCGCCGCTCAGGTCCTATCCCGCACAGATACGCAGTATTTT.

This chain joins TRBV24-1 and TRBJ1-5; 9 bases align to TRBD1. Germline V gene data show CDR1 as KGHDR and CDR2 as SFDVKD. V lost 10 bases and J lost 6; bases outside the gene matches: 9. The CDR3 runs 14 residues. The CDR3 protein is CATSTGGVGQPQHF. Written as DNA, the CDR3 is TGTGCCACAAGTACAGGGGGCGTGGGTCAGCCCCAGCATTTT.

The chain has TRBV6-2 or TRBV6-3 and TRBJ1-1; 7 bases align to TRBD1. Germline V gene sequence: CDR1 MNHEY, CDR2 SVGEGT. Trimming at V came to 0 bases and at J to 0 bases, leaving 4 bases not matched to a gene. The CDR3 runs 16 residues. In nucleotides, the CDR3 is TGTGCCAGCAGTTACTCAGGGGGCAGAGTGAACACTGAAGCTTTCTTT. This translates into CASSYSGGRVNTEAFF.

The rearrangement links TRBV25-1 to TRBJ2-7; TRBD1 matches at 9 bases. This CDR3 comprises 14 residues. J lost 4 bases, V lost 7 bases, and 8 bases had no gene match. In germline, CDR1 is MGHDK, CDR2 SYGVNS. DNA for the CDR3: TGTGCCAGCACCGACAGGGGGAAAAAATACGAGCAGTACTTC. This translates into CASTDRGKKYEQYF.

This chain connects TRBV29-1 to TRBJ2-5; weak D call: TRBD2 (5 bases). V lost 4 bases and J lost 4, with 10 bases in between. Germline V gene lookup returns CDR1 SQVTM and CDR2 ANQGSEA. The CDR3 loop spans 12 amino acids. CDR3 sequence reads: CSVADSGETQYF. The CDR3 DNA follows: TGCAGCGTTGCGGACTCCGGAGAGACCCAGTACTTC. Complete variable domain (other parts from reference TRBV29-1 and TRBJ2-5): SAVISQKPSRDICQRGTSLTIQCQVDSQVTMMFWYRQQPGQSLTLIATANQGSEATYESGFVIDKFPISRPNLTFSTLTVSNMSPEDSSIYLCSVADSGETQYFGPGTRLLVL.

There are a few counts of this clonotype. The gene calls are TRBV5-1 and TRBJ2-3, with D perhaps given as TRBD1 or TRBD2 (5 bases each). Per the germline V gene, CDR1 is SGHRS and CDR2 is YFSETQ. With 6 bases removed from V and 5 bases from J, the gap between germline ends came to 16 bases. The CDR3 runs 14 residues. In DNA, the CDR3 is TGCGCCAGCACACCGGGGCCTACCAAAGATACGCAGTATTTT. It is translated as CASTPGPTKDTQYF.

The rearrangement links TRBV5-4 to TRBJ2-1; TRBD2 matches at 9 bases. From germline, CDR1 is SGHNT and CDR2 YYREEE (reference sequence). The CDR3 sequence is 16 residues long. J was trimmed by 4 bases and V by 4 bases; bases with no gene match: 9. The CDR3 bases are TGTGCCAGCAGCGAAGGAGCTAGCGGGGCGTACAATGAGCAGTTCTTC. Translation gives CASSEGASGAYNEQFF.

The gene calls are TRBV9 and TRBJ2-3, with a weak D call TRBD1 (6 bases). The CDR3 is 12 residues long. Trimming removed 4 bases from V and 8 bases from J, with 11 bases in between. Germline V gene data show CDR1 as SGDLS and CDR2 as YYNGEE. For the CDR3, the DNA is TGTGCCAGCAGCCCGACAGGAGTTACGCAGTATTTT. This sequence encodes CASSPTGVTQYF.

The chain couples TRBV20-1 to TRBJ2-5, with 7 positions matching TRBD2. The CDR3 consists of 13 residues. The trim removed 0 bases at V and 8 bases at J, leaving 6 bases unmatched. Per the germline V gene, CDR1 is DFQATT and CDR2 is SNEGSKA (reference sequence). The CDR3 coding sequence is TGCAGTGCTAGAGATACGGGGGAGGGAACCCAGTACTTC. It is translated as CSARDTGEGTQYF.

J is TRBJ2-7 and V is TRBV7-2; 9 bases align to TRBD1. Germline CDR1 and CDR2: SGHTA and FQGNSA. CDR3 length equals 13 residues. After removal of 3 bases from V and 7 bases from J, the junction contained 4 bases not matched to a gene. As DNA, the CDR3 is TGTGCCAGCAGCTTTACAGGGGGCGGGGAGCAGTACTTC. This translates into CASSFTGGGEQYF.

This clonotype came up a few times. This chain joins TRBV25-1 and TRBJ1-5; D perhaps matches TRBD1 (5 bases). Germline CDR1 and CDR2: MGHDK and SYGVNS. There are 14 residues in the CDR3. Trimming removed 6 bases at V and 0 bases at J, with 9 bases between. CDR3 DNA sequence: TGTGCCAGCAGCGGGGACGTTAGCAATCAGCCCCAGCATTTT. It yields the protein CASSGDVSNQPQHF.

V is TRBV3-1 and J is TRBJ1-2; D is undetermined. Germline V gene lookup returns CDR1 LGHDT and CDR2 YNNKEL (reference sequence). Trimming took 3 bases from V and 1 from J, leaving 9 bases between them. The CDR3 length is 14 residues. CDR3 sequence (DNA): TGTGCCAGCAGCCAGGCCAATATTAACTATGGCTACACCTTC. Translation: CASSQANINYGYTF.

This chain uses TRBV20-1 with TRBJ2-7, with 7 bases fitting TRBD2. Germline-derived CDR1 and CDR2 are DFQATT and SNEGSKA (reference sequence). The CDR3 loop spans 14 amino acids. The J segment lost 3 bases and the V segment lost 6 bases, leaving 11 bases of the junction unmatched. CDR3 amino acids: CSAPGGESSYEQYF. The CDR3 coding sequence is TGCAGTGCGCCTGGGGGGGAGTCAAGCTACGAGCAGTACTTC.

The chain uses TRBV7-2 and TRBJ2-1; perhaps TRBD2 as D (5 bases). The CDR3 contains 15 residues. Germline lookup yields CDR1 SGHTA and CDR2 FQGNSA. V lost 5 bases, J lost 0 bases, and 11 bases lay in between. For the CDR3, the DNA is TGTGCCAGCAGCCCGGACTGGAGCTCCTACAATGAGCAGTTCTTC. This translates into CASSPDWSSYNEQFF.

This clonotype was counted a few times. The chain has TRBV6-5 and TRBJ2-3, with 14 bases matching TRBD2. The CDR3 length is 16 residues. Per germline, CDR1 MNHEY and CDR2 SVGAGI. Trimming cost V 7 bases and J 2 bases; bases outside gene matches: 5. The CDR3 protein is CASTPTSGRDTDTQYF. The CDR3 DNA reads TGTGCCAGCACCCCGACTAGCGGGAGGGACACAGATACGCAGTATTTT.

The rearrangement joins TRBV5-1 to TRBJ1-1; tentatively, D is TRBD1 (5 bases). Germline CDR1 is SGHRS and CDR2 is YFSETQ. The CDR3 is made up of 13 amino acids. V lost 0 bases to trimming and J lost 4 bases, with 7 bases between them. For the CDR3, the DNA is TGCGCCAGCAGCTTGGATGGGGCCACTGAAGCTTTCTTT. Translated, it gives CASSLDGATEAFF.

J is TRBJ2-2 and V is TRBV4-2; perhaps TRBD2 as D (6 bases). Germline values: CDR1 LGHNA, CDR2 YNFKEQ. CDR3 length: 17 amino acids. Between the trimmed V and J ends, which lost 2 bases and 2 bases, there was a span of 15 bases. The CDR3: CASSQTWGDFNTGELFF. In DNA, the CDR3 is TGTGCCAGCAGCCAAACCTGGGGGGATTTCAACACCGGGGAGCTGTTTTTT.

The J gene is TRBJ2-1, the V gene TRBV7-6; TRBD1 is a possible D gene (6 bases). The CDR3 runs 15 residues. Per the germline V gene, CDR1 is SGHVS and CDR2 is FNYEAQ. With 5 bases removed from V and 0 bases from J, the gap between germline ends came to 11 bases. The chain's CDR3 is CASSRGQFSYNEQFF. CDR3 nucleotide sequence: TGTGCCAGCAGCCGCGGACAGTTCTCCTACAATGAGCAGTTCTTC.